The clone carrying this T cell receptor (beta chain) was observed a few times. As yet, its antigen is unknown. This entry belongs to a study of radiation and T cells in renal cell carcinoma. General study findings and limits: Dominant CDR3 motifs occupied more repertoire in irradiated than control tumors. Sampling covered only approximately 1 g of each tumor.

There are 16 residues in the CDR3. Germline V lookup: CDR1 LGHNA, CDR2 YSLEER. V lost 0 bases to trimming and J lost 5 bases, with 17 bases between them. Regarding treatment: 15 Gy SBRT to primary tumor, nephrectomy 4 weeks later. Produced via immunoSEQ multiplex PCR; TCRdb's table is partial and in-frame only. The data hold 19,000 or so clones, with about 60% observed a single time. This clonotype was sampled from an older woman with renal cell carcinoma. Sequences were derived from tumor tissue, sampled from a patient whose treatment included radiotherapy and nephrectomy. The chain combines TRBV4-3 with TRBJ2-7; tentatively, D is TRBD1 (6 bases). CDR3 bases: TGCGCCAGCAGCCAAGACAGGGGCACCTACGTGGACGAGCAGTACTTC. Its protein product is CASSQDRGTYVDEQYF.